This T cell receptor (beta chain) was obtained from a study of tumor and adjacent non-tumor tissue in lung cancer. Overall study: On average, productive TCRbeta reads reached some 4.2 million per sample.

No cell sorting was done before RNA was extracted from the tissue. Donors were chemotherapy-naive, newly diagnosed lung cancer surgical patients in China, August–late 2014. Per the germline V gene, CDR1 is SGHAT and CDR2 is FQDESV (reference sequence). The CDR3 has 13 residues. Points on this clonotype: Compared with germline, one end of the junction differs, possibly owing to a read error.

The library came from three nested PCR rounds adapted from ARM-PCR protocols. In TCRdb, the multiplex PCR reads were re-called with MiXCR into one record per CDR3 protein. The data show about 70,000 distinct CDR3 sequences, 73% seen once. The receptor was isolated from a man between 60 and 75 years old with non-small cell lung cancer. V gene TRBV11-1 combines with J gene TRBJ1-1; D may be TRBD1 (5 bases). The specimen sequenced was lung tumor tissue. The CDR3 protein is CASNIQANTEALF. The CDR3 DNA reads TGTGCCAGCAACATACAGGCGAACACTGAAGCTTTATTT.